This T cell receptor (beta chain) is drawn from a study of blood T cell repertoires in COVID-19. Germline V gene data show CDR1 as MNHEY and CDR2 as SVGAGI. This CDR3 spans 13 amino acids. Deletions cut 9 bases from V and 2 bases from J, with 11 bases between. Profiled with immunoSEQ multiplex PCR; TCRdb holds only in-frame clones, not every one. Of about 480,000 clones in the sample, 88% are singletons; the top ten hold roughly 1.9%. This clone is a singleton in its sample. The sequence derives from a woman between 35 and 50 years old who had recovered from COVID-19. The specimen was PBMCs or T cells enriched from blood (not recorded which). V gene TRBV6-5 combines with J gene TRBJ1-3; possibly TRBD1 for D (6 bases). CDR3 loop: CASRTVAGNTIYF. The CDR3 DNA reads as TGTGCCAGTCGGACAGTTGCTGGAAACACCATATATTTT.